This TCR beta chain was identified in a study of T cells in localized non-small cell lung cancer. General study points: In uninvolved adjacent lung, T cell clonality reached its highest value, exceeding tumor.

The protocol was immunoSEQ multiplex PCR, while the TCRdb copy is restricted to in-frame clones and leaves out a portion. Here the sample spans some 2,600 clones, 28% being singletons. On this clone: No antigen is known for it.

The CDR3 has 15 residues. J gave up 8 bases and V 6 bases, and 14 bases lay outside the gene matches. CDR1 and CDR2 from the germline V gene are LNHDA and SQIVND (reference sequence). This sequence joins TRBV19 and TRBJ1-2, with TRBD1 identical over 8 bases. The specimen was lung tumor tissue, collected before any cancer treatment. The sequence came from a man between 40 and 75 years old with stage II squamous cell lung carcinoma. The CDR3, as DNA: TGTGCCAGTAGCCACTCCGGACAGGGTATGGGGGGCTACACCTTC. This sequence encodes CASSHSGQGMGGYTF.